A single sample gave rise to the 21 T cell receptor beta chains below, sequenced in a study of blood T cell repertoires in COVID-19. Measured with immunoSEQ multiplex PCR; TCRdb has only the in-frame clones, and not every one. Altogether approximately 240,000 clones are present, 83% being singletons, with the ten largest covering approximately 5.7%. Sequencing was carried out using peripheral blood. These receptors all stem from a human donor in a cohort sampled during active COVID-19.

This chain connects TRBV6-5 to TRBJ2-7; 10 nucleotides match TRBD1. This CDR3 region has 13 residues. J was trimmed by 5 bases and V by 7 bases; bases with no gene match: 5. CDR1 and CDR2 from the germline V gene are MNHEY and SVGAGI. The CDR3 coding sequence is TGTGCCAGCATCCGACAGGGGGCGAACGAGCAGTACTTC. Protein sequence: CASIRQGANEQYF.

The V call is TRBV10-3, the J call TRBJ2-2; TRBD2 aligns across 10 bases. Germline lookup yields CDR1 ENHRY and CDR2 SYGVKD. The V segment lost 10 bases and the J segment 2 bases; nucleotides outside the gene matches: 4. This CDR3 is 14 amino acids long. The CDR3 coding sequence is TGTGCCACAAAGCGGGGGGGAAACACCGGGGAGCTGTTTTTT. Amino acid sequence: CATKRGGNTGELFF.

V gene TRBV12-5 combines with J gene TRBJ2-1, with 9 bases that match TRBD2. CDR1 is LGHNT and CDR2 is FRNRAP in the germline V gene. V trimming: 2 bases; J trimming: 6 bases; junction bases outside the gene matches: 5. The CDR3 consists of 15 residues. The CDR3 sequence is CASGLSRGGRNEQFF. As DNA, the CDR3 is TGTGCTAGTGGTTTGTCGCGGGGGGGCCGCAATGAGCAGTTCTTC.

This sequence joins TRBV5-1 and TRBJ2-2, with 9 bases fitting TRBD2. The CDR3 length is 15 residues. Germline V lookup: CDR1 SGHRS, CDR2 YFSETQ. J was trimmed by 6 bases and V by 2 bases; bases with no gene match: 5. The DNA for the CDR3 is TGCGCCAGCAGCTTCGGCGGGGGGGCCCCCGGGGAGCTGTTTTTT. Translation gives CASSFGGGAPGELFF.

The V gene is TRBV6-2 or TRBV6-3, the J gene TRBJ2-1; TRBD2 matches 10 bases. The V gene end was trimmed by 4 bases and the J gene end by 4 bases; junction bases not matched to a gene: 13. The germline gives CDR1 MNHEY, CDR2 SVGEGT. CDR3 length: 18 residues. This CDR3 reads CASSLLGLAGVGYNEQFF. CDR3 coding DNA: TGTGCCAGCAGTTTACTCGGGCTAGCGGGAGTTGGGTACAATGAGCAGTTCTTC.

The chain uses TRBV5-4 and TRBJ2-7; TRBD1 is a possible D gene (5 bases). Between the trimmed V and J ends, which lost 4 bases and 5 bases, there was a span of 19 bases. Germline V gene lookup returns CDR1 SGHNT and CDR2 YYREEE (reference sequence). The CDR3 has 15 residues. The CDR3 DNA reads as TGTGCCAGCAGCACCCCGACAGCGACCGGAAACGAGCAGTACTTC. It encodes CASSTPTATGNEQYF.

The chain couples TRBV19 to TRBJ2-1; 8 positions agree with TRBD2. J lost 9 bases, V lost 0 bases, and 13 bases had no gene match. CDR3 length equals 17 residues. Germline V gene lookup returns CDR1 LNHDA and CDR2 SQIVND (reference sequence). The CDR3 sequence is CASSIDWGGGRSPEQFF. The CDR3 nucleotides are TGTGCCAGTAGTATAGATTGGGGCGGGGGGCGGTCCCCTGAGCAGTTCTTC.

This chain connects TRBV28 to TRBJ2-5; 15 nucleotides align to TRBD2. J was trimmed by 4 bases and V by 5 bases; bases with no gene match: 5. The V gene's germline CDR1 is MDHEN and CDR2 SYDVKM. The length of the CDR3 is 16 residues. This CDR3 is CASSPGTSGGLETQYF. CDR3 nucleotides: TGTGCCAGCAGTCCCGGGACTAGCGGGGGGCTAGAGACCCAGTACTTC.

The chain couples TRBV6-2 or TRBV6-3 to TRBJ2-3; tentative D call: TRBD2 (6 bases). The length of the CDR3 is 15 residues. The germline V gene has CDR1 MNHEY and CDR2 SVGEGT. Trimming removed 1 base at V and 5 bases at J, with 13 bases between. CDR3 nucleotide sequence: TGTGCCAGCAGTTACTTCGCTAGCGAGGGAGATACGCAGTATTTT. It encodes CASSYFASEGDTQYF.

The rearrangement links TRBV11-1 to TRBJ1-6; 9 nucleotides align to TRBD1. CDR1 is SGHAT and CDR2 is FQDESV in the germline V gene (reference sequence). CDR3 length: 14 residues. V lost 3 bases, J lost 9 bases, and 3 bases stayed unmatched. The CDR3 DNA reads as TGTGCCAGCAGCTTGGGACAGGGTTTTTCACCCCTCCACTTT. This encodes CASSLGQGFSPLHF.

This chain connects TRBV5-1 to TRBJ1-3, with 8 bases fitting TRBD1. The CDR3 extends over 15 amino acids. V gave up 4 bases and J gave up 3 bases; unmatched junction bases: 6. Germline loops: CDR1 SGHRS, CDR2 YFSETQ. The CDR3 sequence: CASSIGTGLGNTIYF. The CDR3 nucleotides are TGCGCCAGCAGCATAGGGACAGGCCTTGGAAACACCATATATTTT.

The V gene is TRBV4-2, the J gene TRBJ2-1; D is unclear. CDR1 and CDR2 from the germline V gene are LGHNA and YNFKEQ. The CDR3 spans 13 residues. V lost 1 base, J lost 8 bases, and 9 bases lay in between. The CDR3 sequence is CASSQVEFYEQFF. CDR3 nucleotides: TGTGCCAGCAGCCAAGTGGAGTTTTATGAGCAGTTCTTC.

The rearrangement uses TRBV7-2 and TRBJ2-1; TRBD2 matches 9 bases. There are 18 residues in the CDR3. Germline assignment: CDR1 SGHTA and CDR2 FQGNSA. Germline trimming cut 3 bases from V and 0 bases from J; bases unmatched to any gene: 9. The CDR3 here is CASSFLTSGSSSYNEQFF. In nucleotides, the CDR3 is TGTGCCAGCAGCTTCTTAACTAGCGGGTCGAGCTCCTACAATGAGCAGTTCTTC.

The chain is built from TRBV5-1 and TRBJ2-5; the match to TRBD2 covers 9 bases. Unmatched junction bases numbered 7, after V lost 5 bases and J lost 2 bases. Germline V lookup: CDR1 SGHRS, CDR2 YFSETQ. The CDR3 runs 15 residues. CDR3 residues: CASSSAGLAQETQYF. CDR3 bases: TGCGCCAGCAGTAGTGCGGGACTAGCACAAGAGACCCAGTACTTC.

This sequence joins TRBV4-2 and TRBJ2-7; D gene uncertain. Trimming pared 2 bases from V and 3 bases from J, leaving 5 bases between. Per the germline V gene, CDR1 is LGHNA and CDR2 is YNFKEQ. CDR3 length: 12 amino acids. The CDR3: CASSQNSYEQYF. CDR3 sequence (DNA): TGTGCCAGCAGCCAAAACAGCTACGAGCAGTACTTC.

This chain joins TRBV19 and TRBJ1-5, with D possibly TRBD1 on 6 matching bases. Deletions cut 3 bases from V and 0 bases from J, with 18 bases between. Looked up from germline, CDR1 is LNHDA and CDR2 is SQIVND (reference sequence). CDR3 size: 18 residues. The CDR3 region is CASSILSGQRYSNQPQHF. The CDR3 nucleotides read TGTGCCAGTAGTATTTTATCAGGACAGAGATATAGCAATCAGCCCCAGCATTTT.

The chain recombines TRBV6-1 with TRBJ1-2; no clear D. The germline V gene encodes CDR1 MNHNS and CDR2 SASEGT. V shed 2 bases and J shed 3 bases, with 10 bases lying between them. The CDR3 is 14 residues long. The CDR3 DNA reads TGTGCCAGCAGTGAATCGGGTTTTCACTATGGCTACACCTTC. Protein: CASSESGFHYGYTF.

This clone has more than one count but fewer than ten. V gene TRBV4-2 combines with J gene TRBJ1-6; D perhaps matches TRBD1 (5 bases). Trimming stripped 0 bases from V and 10 bases from J, with 19 bases between. The CDR3 totals 17 residues. CDR1 is LGHNA, CDR2 YNFKEQ, per germline. The CDR3 sequence is CASSQDWGRGDRSPLHF. CDR3 coding DNA: TGTGCCAGCAGCCAAGACTGGGGGAGGGGTGATAGGTCACCCCTCCACTTT.

The chain is built from TRBV29-1 and TRBJ1-3; the D gene is possibly TRBD1 (6 bases). Germline V lookup: CDR1 SQVTM, CDR2 ANQGSEA. V dropped 3 bases and J dropped 3 bases, with 12 bases sitting between them. The CDR3 has 14 residues. This CDR3 reads CSVDRGKDGNTIYF. CDR3 sequence (DNA): TGCAGCGTTGATAGGGGGAAAGATGGAAACACCATATATTTT.

The J gene is TRBJ2-3, the V gene TRBV24-1, with TRBD2 identical over 9 bases. This CDR3 is built from 17 residues. V dropped 0 bases and J dropped 0; count of bases not matched to a gene: 3. Germline V gene sequence: CDR1 KGHDR, CDR2 SFDVKD. CDR3 sequence (DNA): TGTGCCACCAGTGATTTGGGACTAGCGACCAGCACAGATACGCAGTATTTT. Encoded protein: CATSDLGLATSTDTQYF.

The chain carries TRBV7-2 and TRBJ2-7; 9 bases line up with TRBD1. J lost 5 bases, V lost 4 bases, and 9 bases had no gene match. Germline CDR1 and CDR2: SGHTA and FQGNSA. This CDR3 region has 15 residues. CDR3 region: CASSSGQGISDEQYF. The CDR3 coding sequence is TGTGCCAGCAGCTCGGGACAGGGAATCAGCGACGAGCAGTACTTC.